The entry below describes one T cell receptor (beta chain). The antigen is not known. Clones were sequenced by immunoSEQ multiplex PCR, and TCRdb holds only the in-frame ones, with some missing. This sample has 50,000 to 70,000 clones, with 70% to 85% found just once. The culture ran for 10 days before CD4+ T cells were isolated. Of the BNT162b2 and mRNA-1273 vaccines, participants received two doses of one or the other. None of the vaccinated had previously contracted SARS-CoV-2, and their nucleocapsid antibodies tested negative. The data were obtained in a study of vaccination effects on CD4 cells after COVID-19. CDR3 length: 15 amino acids. Trimming pared 2 bases from V and 2 bases from J, leaving 12 bases between. Germline-derived CDR1 and CDR2 are MDHEN and SYDVKM.

This chain connects TRBV28 to TRBJ1-1; D remains ambiguous. This sequence originates from a human donor who received a COVID-19 vaccine. The specimen was CD4+ T cells from PBMCs cultured without peptide, collected after COVID-19 vaccination. The CDR3 region has the DNA TGTGCCAGCAGTTTAACATCGGCGGCTAACACTGAAGCTTTCTTT. It codes for CASSLTSAANTEAFF.